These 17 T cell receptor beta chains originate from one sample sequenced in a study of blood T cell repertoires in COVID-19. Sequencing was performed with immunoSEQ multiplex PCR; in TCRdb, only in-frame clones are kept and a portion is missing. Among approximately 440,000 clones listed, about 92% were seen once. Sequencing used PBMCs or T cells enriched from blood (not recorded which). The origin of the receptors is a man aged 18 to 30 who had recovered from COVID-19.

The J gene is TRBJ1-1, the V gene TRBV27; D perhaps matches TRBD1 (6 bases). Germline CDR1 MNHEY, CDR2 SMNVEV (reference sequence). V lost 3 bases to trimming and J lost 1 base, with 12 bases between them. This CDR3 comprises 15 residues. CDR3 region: CASSFDRYWNTEAFF. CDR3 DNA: TGTGCCAGCAGTTTCGACAGGTACTGGAACACTGAAGCTTTCTTT.

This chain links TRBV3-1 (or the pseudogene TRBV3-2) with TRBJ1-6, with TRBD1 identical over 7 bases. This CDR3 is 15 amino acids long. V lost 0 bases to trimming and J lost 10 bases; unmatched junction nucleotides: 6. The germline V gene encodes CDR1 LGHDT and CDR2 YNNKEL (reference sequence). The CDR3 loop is CASSQDPRGASPLHF. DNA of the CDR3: TGTGCCAGCAGCCAAGACCCCAGGGGGGCATCACCCCTCCACTTT.

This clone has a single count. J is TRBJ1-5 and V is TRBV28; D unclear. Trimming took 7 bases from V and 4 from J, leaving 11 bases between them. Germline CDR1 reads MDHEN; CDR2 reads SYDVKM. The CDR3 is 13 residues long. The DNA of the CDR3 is TGTGCCAGCAAGAGGGCAGAGAATCAGCCCCAGCATTTT. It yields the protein CASKRAENQPQHF.

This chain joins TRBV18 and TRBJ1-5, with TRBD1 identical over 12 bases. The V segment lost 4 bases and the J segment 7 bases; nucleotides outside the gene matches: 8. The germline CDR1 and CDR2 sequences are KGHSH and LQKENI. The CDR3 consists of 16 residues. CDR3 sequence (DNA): TGTGCCAGCTCACAGCTTGGGACAGGGGGCGGCCAGCCCCAGCATTTT. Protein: CASSQLGTGGGQPQHF.

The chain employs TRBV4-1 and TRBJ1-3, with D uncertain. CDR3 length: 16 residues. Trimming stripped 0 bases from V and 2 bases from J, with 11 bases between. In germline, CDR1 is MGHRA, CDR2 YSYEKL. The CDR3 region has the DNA TGCGCCAGCAGCCAAGACGAGCGAGTCCCTGGAAACACCATATATTTT. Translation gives CASSQDERVPGNTIYF.

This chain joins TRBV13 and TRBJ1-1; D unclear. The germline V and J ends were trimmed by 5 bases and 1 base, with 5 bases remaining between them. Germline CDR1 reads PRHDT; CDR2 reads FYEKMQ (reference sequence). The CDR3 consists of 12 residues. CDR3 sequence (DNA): TGTGCCAGCAGCCTCTCGAACACTGAAGCTTTCTTT. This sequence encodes CASSLSNTEAFF.

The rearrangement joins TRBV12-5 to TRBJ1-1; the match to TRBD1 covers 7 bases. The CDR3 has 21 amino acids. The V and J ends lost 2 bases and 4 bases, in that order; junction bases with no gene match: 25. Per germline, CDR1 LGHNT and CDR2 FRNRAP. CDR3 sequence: CASGLPPKTGTVGVGGTEAFF. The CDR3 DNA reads TGTGCTAGTGGTTTGCCCCCCAAAACCGGGACAGTAGGTGTTGGGGGCACTGAAGCTTTCTTT.

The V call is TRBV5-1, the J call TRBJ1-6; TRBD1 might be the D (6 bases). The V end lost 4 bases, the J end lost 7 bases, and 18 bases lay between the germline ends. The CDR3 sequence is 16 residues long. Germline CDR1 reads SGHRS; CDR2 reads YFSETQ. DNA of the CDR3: TGCGCCAGCAGCAGATTACCGGGACAAGTGAATTCACCCCTCCACTTT. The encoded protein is CASSRLPGQVNSPLHF.

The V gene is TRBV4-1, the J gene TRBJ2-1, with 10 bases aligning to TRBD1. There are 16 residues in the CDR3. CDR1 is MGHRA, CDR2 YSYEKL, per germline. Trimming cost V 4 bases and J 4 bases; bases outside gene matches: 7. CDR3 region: CASSPRDRGFYNEQFF. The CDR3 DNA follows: TGCGCCAGCAGCCCCCGGGACAGGGGATTTTACAATGAGCAGTTCTTC.

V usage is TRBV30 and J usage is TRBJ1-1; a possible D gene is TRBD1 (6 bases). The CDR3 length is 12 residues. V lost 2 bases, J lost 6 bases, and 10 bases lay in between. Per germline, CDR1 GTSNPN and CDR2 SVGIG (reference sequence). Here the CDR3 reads CAWSFTGPEAFF. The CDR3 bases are TGTGCCTGGAGTTTCACAGGGCCTGAAGCTTTCTTT. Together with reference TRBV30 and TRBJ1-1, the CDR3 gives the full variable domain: SQTIHQWPATLVQPVGSPLSLECTVEGTSNPNLYWYRQAAGRGLQLLFYSVGIGQISSEVPQNLSASRPQDRQFILSSKKLLLSDSGFYLCAWSFTGPEAFFGQGTRLTVV.

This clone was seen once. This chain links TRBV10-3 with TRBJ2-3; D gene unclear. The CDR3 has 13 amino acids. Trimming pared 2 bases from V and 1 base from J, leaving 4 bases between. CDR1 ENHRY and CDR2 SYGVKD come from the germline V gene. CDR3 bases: TGTGCCATCAGTGAGCCTGGCACAGATACGCAGTATTTT. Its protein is CAISEPGTDTQYF.

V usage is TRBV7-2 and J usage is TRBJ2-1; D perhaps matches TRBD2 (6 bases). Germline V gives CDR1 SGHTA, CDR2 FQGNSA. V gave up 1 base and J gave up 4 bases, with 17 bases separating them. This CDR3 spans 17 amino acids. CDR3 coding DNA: TGTGCCAGCAGCTTAGGGCTAGCGCGCCGAAGGTACAATGAGCAGTTCTTC. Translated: CASSLGLARRRYNEQFF.

The CDR3 protein is CASSPPRMKSQETQYF. CDR3 sequence (DNA): TGTGCCAGCAGCCCCCCTAGAATGAAATCACAAGAGACCCAGTACTTC. This rearrangement joins TRBV7-2 to TRBJ2-5, with D uncertain. V lost 5 bases, J lost 2 bases, and 18 bases lay in between. The CDR3 is made up of 16 amino acids. CDR1 is SGHTA, CDR2 FQGNSA, per germline.

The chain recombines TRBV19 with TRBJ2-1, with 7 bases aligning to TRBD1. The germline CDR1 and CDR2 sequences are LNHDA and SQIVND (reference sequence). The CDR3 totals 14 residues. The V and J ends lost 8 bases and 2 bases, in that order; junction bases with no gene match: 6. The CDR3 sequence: CASAIGGTYNEQFF. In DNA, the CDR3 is TGTGCCAGTGCAATAGGGGGCACCTACAATGAGCAGTTCTTC.

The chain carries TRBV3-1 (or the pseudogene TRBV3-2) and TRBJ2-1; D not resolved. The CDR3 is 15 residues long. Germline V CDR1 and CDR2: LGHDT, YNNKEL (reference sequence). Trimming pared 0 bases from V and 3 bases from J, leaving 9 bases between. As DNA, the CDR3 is TGTGCCAGCAGCCAAGAAGGAGTTTACTACAATGAGCAGTTCTTC. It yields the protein CASSQEGVYYNEQFF.

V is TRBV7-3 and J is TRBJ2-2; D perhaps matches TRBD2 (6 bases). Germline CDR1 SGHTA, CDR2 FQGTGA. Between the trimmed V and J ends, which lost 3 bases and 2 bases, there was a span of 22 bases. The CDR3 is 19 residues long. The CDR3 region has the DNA TGTGCCAGCAGCTTTTTCCGGGACTCACTTACAACAAACACCGGGGAGCTGTTTTTT. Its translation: CASSFFRDSLTTNTGELFF.

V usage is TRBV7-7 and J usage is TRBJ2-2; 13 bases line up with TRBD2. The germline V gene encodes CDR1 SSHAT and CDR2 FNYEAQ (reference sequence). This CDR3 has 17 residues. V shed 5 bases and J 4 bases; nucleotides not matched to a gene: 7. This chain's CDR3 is CASSPGLAGEFTGELFF. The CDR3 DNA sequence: TGTGCCAGCAGCCCAGGACTAGCGGGAGAATTCACCGGGGAGCTGTTTTTT.